This TCR beta chain is drawn from a study of T cells in Graves' hyperthyroidism and ophthalmopathy (dated by TCRdb to between 2019 and 2020). Looking at the study overall: Peripheral blood was sampled at the time of initial diagnosis, prior to any treatment. TCR V-J signatures able to tell the groups apart were searched for in a discovery cohort of about a hundred patients, of whom under 45 had Graves' ophthalmopathy and under 65 had stable Graves' hyperthyroidism. Prospective prediction of ophthalmopathy was tested in an independent validation cohort consisting of 18 hyperthyroidism patients and 15 to 17 patients who later progressed to ophthalmopathy. For training and testing, the approximately 97 patients in the discovery cohort were randomly divided in a 7:3 ratio. The study also compared thyroid tissue and blood T-cell repertoires from roughly six Graves' hyperthyroidism patients. After blood sampling, hyperthyroidism patients were treated with methimazole at a starting dose of 30 mg daily, and ophthalmopathy patients were treated with high-dose intravenous methylprednisolone. The paper reports TCR Vbeta CDR3 sequencing of over 130 peripheral blood samples: around 45 ophthalmopathy, under 80 hyperthyroidism and approximately 17 progressor patients.

Points the paper makes about the study in general: Most expanded thyroid clonotypes (frequency above 0.001) were also detected in blood, suggesting blood repertoires may reflect thyroid immune responses. In validation, progression to ophthalmopathy was predicted by the model with 70.59% sensitivity and 72.22% specificity, a median of approximately 6.5 months before onset. Ophthalmopathy was separated from stable hyperthyroidism by a 13 V-J signature model, with 85% to 90% sensitivity and about 81% specificity obtained in cross-validation and 80%/75% obtained in testing. Sample size was not statistically predetermined, and investigators were not blinded to group allocation.

TCR beta CDR3 regions were amplified from RNA transcripts. The first round of RT-PCR for the TCR CDR3 was performed with the HTBI primer set and the Qiagen OneStep RT-PCR kit. A second multiplex PCR round built the libraries, followed by size selection and purification. Libraries were sequenced paired-end with 100 bp reads on an Illumina HiSeq2000. Per the original workflow: SOAPnuke was used to process the raw data, throwing out any read that contained adapters or uncalled bases, had a mean Phred below 15, or lacked an exact constant-primer or identifier match. COPE v1.2.5 was used to merge high-quality paired reads, and clonotypes were defined as unique nucleotide sequences. MiTCR v1.1 was used to align the clonotypes against IMGT TRBV, TRBD and TRBJ reference segments. The analysis included only V-J combinations with a frequency above 0.0001, which together covered around 99% of the repertoires. The TCS score was defined as F50 (clonal expansion) divided by E x V (chaos), with BLOSUM62-based TCRdist calculated between CDR3 peptides within each V-J. Welch's t-statistics and random forest reduced roughly 500 V-J features to around 14, which were used in a naive Bayes classifier (R e1071). The public reads were reanalyzed by TCRdb: fastp trimming at Q25, MiXCR alignment, in-frame beta chains only. Rows matching on CDR3 protein sequence are summarized as one entry with the most common DNA and genes. TCRdb's processing, not the authors', yielded these V and J calls. Here the sample has about 560,000 distinct CDR3 sequences; over 15% occur a single time. 18% of the sample comes from the top ten.

The table lists this clonotype with a few counts. Its antigen remains unidentified. Relative to the germline gene, one junction end is altered; a read error may explain this. Stable Graves' hyperthyroidism was defined as no progression to ophthalmopathy during 18 months of follow-up. Hyperthyroidism patients were aged 18 to 65 years and newly diagnosed, with disease duration of less than 2 months. Exclusion was applied to patients with uncontrolled infections, other autoimmune diseases, pregnancy or lactation. Diagnoses relied on clinical symptoms, serum thyroxine and TRAb, thyroid ultrasound and orbital computed tomography. Ficoll-Paque density gradient centrifugation was used to isolate PBMCs from 9.5 to 10 ml of fresh peripheral blood. Total RNA was extracted using Trizol reagent, and RNA quality was assessed on an Agilent 2100 Bioanalyzer. The TCR sequence derives from a woman aged 18-29 years with Graves' hyperthyroidism. The sample comprised blood.

The CDR3 corresponds to CASMVSGGASHNEQFF. The DNA sequence is TGTGCCAGTATGGTTAGCGGGGGGGCCTCCCACAATGAGCAGTTCTTC. Rearrangement joined TRBV19 to TRBJ2-1; 11 central bases correspond to TRBD2. Spanning cysteine to phenylalanine, the CDR3 consists of 16 amino acids. Only the CDR3 portion is preserved as DNA: 48 bases, with reading frame beginning at the first base. Reading the germline V gene (reference sequence) gives CDR1 LNHDA and CDR2 SQIVND.